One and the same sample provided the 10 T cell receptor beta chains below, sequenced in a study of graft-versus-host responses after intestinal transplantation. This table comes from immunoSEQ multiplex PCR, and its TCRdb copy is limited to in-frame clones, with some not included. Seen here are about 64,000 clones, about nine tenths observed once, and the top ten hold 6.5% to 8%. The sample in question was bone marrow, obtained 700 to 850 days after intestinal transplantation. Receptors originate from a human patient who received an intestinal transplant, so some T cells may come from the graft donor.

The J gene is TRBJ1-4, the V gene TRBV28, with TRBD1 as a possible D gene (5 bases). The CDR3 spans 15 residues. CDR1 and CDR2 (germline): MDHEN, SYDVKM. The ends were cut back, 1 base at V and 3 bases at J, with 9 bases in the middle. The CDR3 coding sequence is TGTGCCAGCAGTTTATACGGGGCGGCTAATGAAAAACTGTTTTTT. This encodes CASSLYGAANEKLFF.

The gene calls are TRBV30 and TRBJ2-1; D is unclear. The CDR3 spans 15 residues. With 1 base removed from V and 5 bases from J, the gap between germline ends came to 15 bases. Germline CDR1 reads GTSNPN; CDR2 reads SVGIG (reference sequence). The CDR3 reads CAWSASYPYHNEQFF. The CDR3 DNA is TGTGCCTGGAGTGCAAGTTACCCATACCACAATGAGCAGTTCTTC.

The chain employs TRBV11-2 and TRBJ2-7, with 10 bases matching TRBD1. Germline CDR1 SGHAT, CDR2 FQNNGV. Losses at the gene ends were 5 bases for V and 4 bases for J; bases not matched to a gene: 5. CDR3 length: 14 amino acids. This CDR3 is CASSRDRGLYEQYF. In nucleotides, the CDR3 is TGTGCCAGCAGCCGAGACAGGGGGCTTTACGAGCAGTACTTC.

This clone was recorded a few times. The CDR3 DNA follows: TGTGCCAGCAGCTCCTACTCAGGGAAACTGACCTATGGCTACACCTTC. Translated, it gives CASSSYSGKLTYGYTF. The genes are TRBV11-2 and TRBJ1-2; tentative D call: TRBD1 (5 bases). The CDR3 runs to 16 residues. V lost 4 bases, J lost 4 bases, and 19 bases lay in between. Germline assignment: CDR1 SGHAT and CDR2 FQNNGV.

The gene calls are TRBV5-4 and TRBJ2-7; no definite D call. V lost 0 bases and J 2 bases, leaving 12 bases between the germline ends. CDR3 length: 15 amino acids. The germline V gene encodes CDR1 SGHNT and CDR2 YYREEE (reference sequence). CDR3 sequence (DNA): TGTGCCAGCAGCTTGGAGGTGGGGATCACCTACGAGCAGTACTTC. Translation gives CASSLEVGITYEQYF. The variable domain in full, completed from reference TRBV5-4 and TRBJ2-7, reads ETGVTQSPTHLIKTRGQQVTLRCSSQSGHNTVSWYQQALGQGPQFIFQYYREEENGRGNFPPRFSGLQFPNYSSELNVNALELDDSALYLCASSLEVGITYEQYFGPGTRLTVT.

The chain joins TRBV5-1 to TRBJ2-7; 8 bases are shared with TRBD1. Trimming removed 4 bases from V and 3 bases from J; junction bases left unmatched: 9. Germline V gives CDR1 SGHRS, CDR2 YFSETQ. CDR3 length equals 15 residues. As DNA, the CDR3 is TGCGCCAGCAGCAGAAGACAGGGGATAAACTACGAGCAGTACTTC. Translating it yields CASSRRQGINYEQYF.

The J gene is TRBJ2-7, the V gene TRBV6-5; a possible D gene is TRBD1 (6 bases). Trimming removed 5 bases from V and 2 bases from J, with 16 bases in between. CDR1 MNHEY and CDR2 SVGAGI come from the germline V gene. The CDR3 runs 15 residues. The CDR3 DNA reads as TGTGCCAGCAGTCCCCCGACAGGACGTGCCTACGAGCAGTACTTC. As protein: CASSPPTGRAYEQYF.

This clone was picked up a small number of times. CDR3: CASSGGGVEAFF. The CDR3 DNA follows: TGTGCCAGCAGCGGAGGTGGGGTTGAAGCTTTCTTT. The chain recombines TRBV11-1 with TRBJ1-1; D uncertain. The germline CDR1 and CDR2 sequences are SGHAT and FQDESV (reference sequence). The CDR3 loop spans 12 amino acids. V lost 5 bases and J 7 bases, leaving 11 bases between the germline ends.

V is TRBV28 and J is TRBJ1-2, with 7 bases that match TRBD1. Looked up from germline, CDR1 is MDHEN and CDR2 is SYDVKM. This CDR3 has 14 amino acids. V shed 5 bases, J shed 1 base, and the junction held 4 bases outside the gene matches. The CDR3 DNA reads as TGTGCCAGCAGTGAGGACAGGCATAACTATGGCTACACCTTC. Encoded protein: CASSEDRHNYGYTF.

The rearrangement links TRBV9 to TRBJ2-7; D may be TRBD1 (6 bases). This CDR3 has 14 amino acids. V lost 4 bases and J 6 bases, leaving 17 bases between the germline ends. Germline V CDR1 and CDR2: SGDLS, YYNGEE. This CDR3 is CASSLGTSQGEQYF. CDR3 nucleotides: TGTGCCAGCAGCTTAGGGACAAGTCAAGGCGAGCAGTACTTC.